This T cell receptor (beta chain) was documented in a study of radiotherapy plus CTLA-4 blockade in lung cancer. Turning to the study itself: The study recorded objective responses in 15% to 20% of patients and disease control in about 30%.

Generated by immunoSEQ multiplex PCR, the TCRdb table keeps only in-frame clones and is missing some. The sample shows 70,000 to 90,000 clones, about 78% of them seen only once. Study-wide results and caveats: With interferon-beta, early dynamics of blood T cell clones were reported to best predict response. Clones of tumor-derived TCRs expanded in blood after radiotherapy plus ipilimumab.

Each patient with chemo-refractory metastatic non-small-cell lung cancer was treated with focal radiation plus CTLA-4 blockade using ipilimumab. Concerning this clone: Its target is not known.

V dropped 2 bases and J dropped 4 bases, with 15 bases sitting between them. The CDR3 contains 16 residues. CDR1 and CDR2 (germline): SGHVS, FQNEAQ. This TCR came from a human donor with non-small cell lung cancer whose response to radiotherapy plus ipilimumab could not be evaluated. Some clones in this sample may be carry-over from other donors' samples. Here the sequenced sample was peripheral blood, taken from a patient treated with radiotherapy plus ipilimumab. The chain couples TRBV7-8 to TRBJ2-1; perhaps TRBD1 as D (5 bases). For the CDR3, the DNA is TGTGCCAGCAGCTTATTTTCGACAGACAGTTACAATGAGCAGTTCTTC. Amino acids: CASSLFSTDSYNEQFF.